Following are 26 T cell receptor beta chains from one sample sequenced in a study of blood T cell repertoires in COVID-19. Here immunoSEQ multiplex PCR was the method, and the copy in TCRdb shows in-frame clones only, minus some. The sample has about 330,000 clones, approximately 84% seen once; the top ten hold about 9.4%. Sequencing used PBMCs or T cells enriched from blood (not recorded which). The receptors stem from a woman between 18 and 29 years old who had recovered from COVID-19.

The chain employs TRBV4-1 and TRBJ2-7; D remains ambiguous. CDR3 length: 13 amino acids. The V gene's germline CDR1 is MGHRA and CDR2 YSYEKL. V was trimmed by 4 bases and J by 5 bases, leaving 12 bases between them. CDR3 amino acids: CASSPVVRDEQYF. The CDR3 bases are TGCGCCAGCAGCCCTGTAGTACGCGACGAGCAGTACTTC.

V gene TRBV9 combines with J gene TRBJ1-2; D is perhaps TRBD1 (6 bases). V gave up 0 bases and J gave up 8 bases, with 17 bases separating them. Germline loops: CDR1 SGDLS, CDR2 YYNGEE. The CDR3 sequence is 15 residues long. The CDR3 protein is CASSVAPSDRRGYTF. In nucleotides, the CDR3 is TGTGCCAGCAGCGTAGCACCCTCTGACAGGCGAGGCTACACCTTC.

The rearrangement joins TRBV9 to TRBJ2-5; TRBD2 agrees at 10 bases. The CDR3 extends over 15 amino acids. The V and J ends lost 0 bases and 2 bases, in that order; junction bases with no gene match: 1. Germline V lookup: CDR1 SGDLS, CDR2 YYNGEE. For the CDR3, the DNA is TGTGCCAGCAGCGTAGGTAGCGGGGGGCAAGAGACCCAGTACTTC. It codes for CASSVGSGGQETQYF.

This chain connects TRBV7-6 to TRBJ1-1; D gene unclear. This CDR3 region has 13 residues. Germline V CDR1 and CDR2: SGHVS, FNYEAQ. V lost 5 bases, J lost 3 bases, and 10 bases lay in between. In DNA form, the CDR3 reads TGTGCCAGCAGCAGCGGGGTGCACACTGAAGCTTTCTTT. Translated: CASSSGVHTEAFF.

The V and J genes are TRBV6-5 and TRBJ2-7; 7 nucleotides match TRBD1. V shed 2 bases, J shed 5 bases, and the junction held 3 bases outside the gene matches. CDR1 is MNHEY and CDR2 is SVGAGI in the germline V gene. This CDR3 comprises 13 residues. The CDR3 nucleotides are TGTGCCAGCAGTTACAACAGGGGACACGAGCAGTACTTC. Its protein product is CASSYNRGHEQYF.

The chain carries TRBV19 and TRBJ2-7; D might be TRBD2 (6 bases). Trimming stripped 3 bases from V and 3 bases from J, with 15 bases between. The CDR3 is 15 residues long. The V gene's germline CDR1 is LNHDA and CDR2 SQIVND (reference sequence). In DNA, the CDR3 is TGTGCCAGTAGTATGAGGGGAGGCACCTTCTACGAGCAGTACTTC. Protein: CASSMRGGTFYEQYF.

This clone was recorded once. This chain uses TRBV7-9 with TRBJ2-7; perhaps TRBD1 as D (6 bases). This CDR3 contains 18 residues. CDR1 SEHNR and CDR2 FQNEAQ come from the germline V gene (reference sequence). The V gene lost 1 base and the J gene lost 3 bases, with 22 bases spanning the gap. The CDR3 nucleotides are TGTGCCAGCAGCTTAGGATCGTATTTGGCAGGGGCGATCTACGAGCAGTACTTC. It yields the protein CASSLGSYLAGAIYEQYF.

This sequence joins TRBV12-3 or TRBV12-4 and TRBJ1-1; D gene unclear. Deletions cut 10 bases from V and 8 bases from J, with 14 bases between. This CDR3 contains 11 residues. CDR3: CATGINSEAFF. Here the CDR3 DNA reads TGTGCCACCGGGATAAACTCCGAAGCTTTCTTT.

Comments on this clone: The sample contains more than one DNA sequence encoding this CDR3. V and J are TRBV5-1 and TRBJ1-1; 7 bases align to TRBD1. The CDR3 runs 14 residues. The germline gives CDR1 SGHRS, CDR2 YFSETQ. Trimming took 4 bases from V and 0 from J; bases not matched to a gene: 3. The CDR3 DNA follows: TGCGCCAGCAGCGGGGGACAGCTGAACACTGAAGCTTTCTTT. It yields the protein CASSGGQLNTEAFF.

This clone was found many times. In DNA, the CDR3 is TGTGCCAGCACCTATAACACCGGGGAGCTGTTTTTT. Residues: CASTYNTGELFF. The chain employs TRBV27 and TRBJ2-2; no definite D call. Germline V gene sequence: CDR1 MNHEY, CDR2 SMNVEV (reference sequence). This CDR3 contains 12 residues. Trimming took off 7 bases at V and 2 bases at J, with 5 bases between the two ends.

The chain combines TRBV7-9 with TRBJ2-2, with D perhaps matching TRBD2 (6 bases). The CDR3 loop spans 15 amino acids. The germline V gene has CDR1 SEHNR and CDR2 FQNEAQ (reference sequence). Trimming removed 9 bases from V and 0 bases from J, with 14 bases in between. The chain's CDR3 is CASGTDRANTGELFF. The DNA for the CDR3 is TGTGCCAGTGGGACTGATCGAGCGAACACCGGGGAGCTGTTTTTT.

The genes are TRBV24-1 and TRBJ2-1, with TRBD2 identical over 10 bases. The CDR3 has 15 residues. J was trimmed by 8 bases and V by 2 bases; bases with no gene match: 5. Germline values: CDR1 KGHDR, CDR2 SFDVKD. This CDR3 reads CATSDSAGGADEQFF. CDR3 DNA sequence: TGTGCCACCAGTGATTCAGCGGGAGGGGCCGATGAGCAGTTCTTC.

The chain joins TRBV30 to TRBJ2-1; 13 bases match TRBD2. V lost 4 bases and J lost 12; bases outside the gene matches: 3. This CDR3 has 12 amino acids. CDR1 is GTSNPN, CDR2 SVGIG, per germline (reference sequence). In DNA, the CDR3 is TGTGCCTGGACTACTAGCGGGGGGGGGCAGTTCTTC. This gives the protein CAWTTSGGGQFF.

The V call is TRBV4-1, the J call TRBJ1-5, with 11 bases aligning to TRBD1. Germline V gene data show CDR1 as MGHRA and CDR2 as YSYEKL. After removal of 4 bases from V and 0 bases from J, the junction contained 2 bases not matched to a gene. The CDR3 loop spans 16 amino acids. The chain's CDR3 is CASSLDRGLSNQPQHF. CDR3 in DNA: TGCGCCAGCAGCCTGGACAGGGGGCTTAGCAATCAGCCCCAGCATTTT.

This clone was seen just once. The rearrangement uses TRBV18 and TRBJ1-1; 9 nucleotides agree with TRBD1. The CDR3 loop spans 15 amino acids. The trim removed 2 bases at V and 9 bases at J, leaving 10 bases unmatched. Germline CDR1 KGHSH, CDR2 LQKENI. CDR3 amino acids: CASSPTIRTGAQAFF. The CDR3 bases are TGTGCCAGCTCACCAACGATAAGGACAGGGGCTCAAGCTTTCTTT.

This chain links TRBV27 with TRBJ2-2; tentatively, D is TRBD2 (5 bases). This CDR3 is 17 amino acids long. V lost 10 bases and J 4 bases, leaving 25 bases between the germline ends. Germline CDR1 MNHEY, CDR2 SMNVEV (reference sequence). The CDR3 loop reads CAIALLSGIWGTGELFF. DNA of the CDR3: TGTGCCATCGCGTTACTATCCGGGATTTGGGGCACCGGGGAGCTGTTTTTT.

The chain is built from TRBV5-1 and TRBJ2-3; TRBD2 matches 7 bases. Germline lookup yields CDR1 SGHRS and CDR2 YFSETQ. The CDR3 has 16 amino acids. After removal of 0 bases from V and 2 bases from J, the junction contained 6 bases not matched to a gene. This chain's CDR3 is CASSLAPAGDTDTQYF. Written as DNA, the CDR3 is TGCGCCAGCAGCTTGGCCCCTGCGGGGGACACAGATACGCAGTATTTT. Looking up the rest from reference TRBV5-1 and TRBJ2-3 gives the full variable domain: KAGVTQTPRYLIKTRGQQVTLSCSPISGHRSVSWYQQTPGQGLQFLFEYFSETQRNKGNFPGRFSGRQFSNSRSEMNVSTLELGDSALYLCASSLAPAGDTDTQYFGPGTRLTVL.

The rearrangement joins TRBV5-4 to TRBJ2-7, with 13 bases that match TRBD2. CDR1 is SGHNT and CDR2 is YYREEE in the germline V gene (reference sequence). After removal of 4 bases from V and 2 bases from J, the junction contained 3 bases not matched to a gene. The CDR3 is made up of 15 amino acids. CDR3 residues: CASSIGTSGTYEQYF. The CDR3 DNA follows: TGTGCCAGCAGCATAGGGACTAGCGGGACCTACGAGCAGTACTTC.

V is TRBV2 and J is TRBJ1-2; D ambiguous. V gave up 0 bases and J gave up 3 bases, with 8 bases separating them. The CDR3 runs 14 residues. Per germline, CDR1 SNHLY and CDR2 FYNNEI. The CDR3 here is CASSEAEAYYGYTF. DNA for the CDR3: TGTGCCAGCAGTGAAGCAGAGGCGTACTATGGCTACACCTTC.

The rearrangement links TRBV27 to TRBJ2-3; 7 nucleotides match TRBD2. Unmatched junction bases numbered 15, after V lost 4 bases and J lost 2 bases. The CDR3 spans 18 residues. From germline, CDR1 is MNHEY and CDR2 SMNVEV (reference sequence). CDR3 amino acids: CASSSFRRSGKLTDTQYF. The CDR3 DNA reads as TGTGCCAGCAGTTCATTTCGTCGCAGCGGGAAGCTCACAGATACGCAGTATTTT.

The genes are TRBV6-5 and TRBJ1-2; D is unclear. V lost 2 bases, J lost 4 bases, and 5 bases lay in between. There are 12 residues in the CDR3. Germline CDR1 reads MNHEY; CDR2 reads SVGAGI. This chain's CDR3 is CASSYGLYGYTF. The CDR3 region has the DNA TGTGCCAGCAGTTACGGCCTCTATGGCTACACCTTC.

The chain links TRBV4-1 to TRBJ1-5; unclear D gene. The CDR3 consists of 15 residues. Between the trimmed V and J ends, which lost 4 bases and 0 bases, there was a span of 10 bases. Germline lookup yields CDR1 MGHRA and CDR2 YSYEKL. As DNA, the CDR3 is TGCGCCAGCAGCCCCTTTACTGATAGCAATCAGCCCCAGCATTTT. Encoded protein: CASSPFTDSNQPQHF.

The V call is TRBV28, the J call TRBJ2-5; 8 nucleotides line up with TRBD1. Germline V gene sequence: CDR1 MDHEN, CDR2 SYDVKM. V was pared by 10 bases and J by 4 bases, with 8 bases of the junction left unmatched. The CDR3 has 13 amino acids. The CDR3 reads CAITQGVVETQYF. CDR3 in DNA: TGTGCCATCACACAGGGGGTTGTAGAGACCCAGTACTTC.

The chain carries TRBV2 and TRBJ1-2, with 10 positions matching TRBD1. The CDR3 is 15 amino acids. From germline, CDR1 is SNHLY and CDR2 FYNNEI. The V segment lost 7 bases and the J segment 3 bases; nucleotides outside the gene matches: 8. The CDR3 sequence is CASNYETGGDYGYTF. Written as DNA, the CDR3 is TGTGCCAGCAATTACGAGACAGGGGGCGACTATGGCTACACCTTC.

This chain uses TRBV4-1 with TRBJ2-7; 10 bases line up with TRBD2. V lost 4 bases and J lost 3; bases outside the gene matches: 9. This CDR3 is 16 amino acids long. The germline CDR1 and CDR2 sequences are MGHRA and YSYEKL. DNA of the CDR3: TGCGCCAGCAGCCCTTCACTAGCGGGATTTGTCTACGAGCAGTACTTC. Protein sequence: CASSPSLAGFVYEQYF.

The genes are TRBV19 and TRBJ2-1, with TRBD1 identical over 12 bases. The length of the CDR3 is 14 residues. The germline V gene encodes CDR1 LNHDA and CDR2 SQIVND (reference sequence). V was pared by 8 bases and J by 6 bases, with 5 bases of the junction left unmatched. CDR3 DNA: TGTGCCAGTGGGACAGGGGGCAAAATCAATGAGCAGTTCTTC. Translating gives CASGTGGKINEQFF.